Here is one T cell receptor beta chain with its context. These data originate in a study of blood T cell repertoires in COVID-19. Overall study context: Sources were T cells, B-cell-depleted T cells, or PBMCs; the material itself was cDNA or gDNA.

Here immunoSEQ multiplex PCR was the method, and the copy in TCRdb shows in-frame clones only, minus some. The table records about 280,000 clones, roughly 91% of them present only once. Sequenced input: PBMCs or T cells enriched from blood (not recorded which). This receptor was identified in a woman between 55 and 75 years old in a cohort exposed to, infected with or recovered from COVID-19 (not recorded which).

The CDR3, as DNA: TGTGCCAGCAGCTTAAATAGCGGGAGACCAGGGAGCGGGGATACGCAGTATTTT. This sequence encodes CASSLNSGRPGSGDTQYF. The chain couples TRBV7-8 to TRBJ2-3; 9 bases line up with TRBD2. From germline, CDR1 is SGHVS and CDR2 FQNEAQ. Trimming took 2 bases from V and 6 from J; bases not matched to a gene: 15. The CDR3 runs to 18 residues.